One sample yielded the 14 T cell receptor beta chains listed below, sequenced in a study of blood T cell repertoires in COVID-19. Measured with immunoSEQ multiplex PCR; TCRdb has only the in-frame clones, and not every one. The data show 300,000 or so clones, more than 70% seen once. The source material was peripheral blood. These receptors were taken from a woman under 40 who had recovered from COVID-19.

This rearrangement joins TRBV19 to TRBJ2-2, with 7 nucleotides matching TRBD1. The junction had 14 bases not matched to a gene; V was cut back by 9 bases and J by 7 bases. This CDR3 is 15 amino acids long. The germline V gene has CDR1 LNHDA and CDR2 SQIVND (reference sequence). The CDR3 sequence is CASRKGTATHGELFF. The CDR3 DNA reads TGTGCCAGCCGTAAGGGGACAGCGACTCACGGGGAGCTGTTTTTT.

The V and J genes are TRBV7-2 and TRBJ1-2, with 7 bases matching TRBD1. V gave up 5 bases and J gave up 4 bases; unmatched junction bases: 4. The CDR3 spans 13 residues. Germline CDR1 SGHTA, CDR2 FQGNSA. As DNA, the CDR3 is TGTGCCAGCAGCGACAGGGAGGCCTATGGCTACACCTTC. This encodes CASSDREAYGYTF.

The rearrangement uses TRBV28 and TRBJ1-4; 11 bases agree with TRBD1. The junction had 11 bases not matched to a gene; V was cut back by 4 bases and J by 4 bases. Germline V CDR1 and CDR2: MDHEN, SYDVKM. This CDR3 contains 18 residues. CDR3 sequence (DNA): TGTGCCAGCAGTTCACCTGGGACAGGGGGGATATTTAATGAAAAACTGTTTTTT. It is translated as CASSSPGTGGIFNEKLFF.

The V and J genes are TRBV28 and TRBJ1-6; TRBD1 agrees at 11 bases. The CDR3 is 17 amino acids. Germline CDR1 reads MDHEN; CDR2 reads SYDVKM. V shed 3 bases, J shed 7 bases, and the junction held 8 bases outside the gene matches. The CDR3 DNA sequence: TGTGCCAGCAGTTTCCCGGGGACAGGGGGTTTCAATTCACCCCTCCACTTT. It yields the protein CASSFPGTGGFNSPLHF.

J is TRBJ1-5 and V is TRBV10-3; no clear D gene. The CDR3 has 14 residues. Trimming stripped 4 bases from V and 0 bases from J, with 7 bases between. CDR1 is ENHRY and CDR2 is SYGVKD in the germline V gene. CDR3 sequence reads: CAISGADSNQPQHF. For the CDR3, the DNA is TGTGCCATCAGTGGGGCCGATAGCAATCAGCCCCAGCATTTT.

This clone is a singleton in its sample. The chain uses TRBV9 and TRBJ2-7; D might be TRBD2 (6 bases). This CDR3 region has 16 residues. Germline CDR1 and CDR2: SGDLS and YYNGEE. V lost 4 bases and J 5 bases, leaving 22 bases between the germline ends. CDR3 coding DNA: TGTGCCAGCAGCCCAGATTGGGGGGATTTCCTGGACGAGCAGTACTTC. Translated, it gives CASSPDWGDFLDEQYF.

In its sample, this clone was seen once. This chain connects TRBV19 to TRBJ2-1; 13 bases are shared with TRBD2. J was trimmed by 3 bases and V by 1 base; bases with no gene match: 6. The CDR3 sequence is 18 residues long. The V gene's germline CDR1 is LNHDA and CDR2 SQIVND (reference sequence). The CDR3 is CASSIVGLAGVIYNEQFF. Here the CDR3 DNA reads TGTGCCAGTAGTATAGTCGGACTAGCGGGGGTGATCTACAATGAGCAGTTCTTC. Using reference TRBV19 and TRBJ2-1 for the parts outside the CDR3, the full variable domain is DGGITQSPKYLFRKEGQNVTLSCEQNLNHDAMYWYRQDPGQGLRLIYYSQIVNDFQKGDIAEGYSVSREKKESFPLTVTSAQKNPTAFYLCASSIVGLAGVIYNEQFFGPGTRLTVL.

The rearrangement links TRBV2 to TRBJ1-4; 7 bases map to TRBD1. The germline CDR1 and CDR2 sequences are SNHLY and FYNNEI. CDR3 length: 15 amino acids. The ends lost 5 bases at V and 0 bases at J; junction bases unmatched: 3. CDR3 sequence: CASSLGGATNEKLFF. The CDR3 DNA reads TGTGCCAGCAGTTTAGGGGGCGCAACTAATGAAAAACTGTTTTTT.

V usage is TRBV4-1 and J usage is TRBJ1-5, with D tentatively TRBD1 (5 bases). CDR1 MGHRA and CDR2 YSYEKL come from the germline V gene. This CDR3 is 15 amino acids long. The V end was cut by 3 bases, the J end by 5 bases, with 14 bases between. DNA for the CDR3: TGCGCCAGCAGCCAGACGGGAGGGGATCATCAGCCCCAGCATTTT. Its protein product is CASSQTGGDHQPQHF.

In this sample, this clone turned up a few times. This chain joins TRBV19 and TRBJ2-7; TRBD2 might be the D (5 bases). V was trimmed by 6 bases and J by 1 base, leaving 10 bases between them. CDR1 and CDR2 (germline): LNHDA, SQIVND (reference sequence). The CDR3 is 13 amino acids. The CDR3 DNA follows: TGTGCCAGTAGGACCTCGGGGTCCTACGAGCAGTACTTC. Translated, it gives CASRTSGSYEQYF.

V and J are TRBV5-6 and TRBJ1-3; 9 bases fit TRBD1. The CDR3 length is 14 residues. V shed 4 bases, J shed 8 bases, and the junction held 7 bases outside the gene matches. The germline CDR1 and CDR2 sequences are SGHDT and YYEEEE. CDR3 nucleotide sequence: TGTGCCAGCAGCCCCGGACAGGGGAGGGACACCATATATTTT. It is translated as CASSPGQGRDTIYF. Full variable domain (outside the CDR3, taken from reference TRBV5-6 and TRBJ1-3): DAGVTQSPTHLIKTRGQQVTLRCSPKSGHDTVSWYQQALGQGPQFIFQYYEEEERQRGNFPDRFSGHQFPNYSSELNVNALLLGDSALYLCASSPGQGRDTIYFGEGSWLTVV.

This clone has just one count. The rearrangement uses TRBV5-1 and TRBJ1-1, with TRBD1 matching 7 bases. Germline CDR1 and CDR2: SGHRS and YFSETQ. This CDR3 is built from 14 residues. V trimming: 4 bases; J trimming: 3 bases; junction bases outside the gene matches: 6. CDR3 sequence reads: CASSGHRGDTEAFF. DNA of the CDR3: TGCGCCAGCAGCGGTCACAGGGGAGACACTGAAGCTTTCTTT.

The gene calls are TRBV5-1 and TRBJ1-1; 9 bases line up with TRBD1. The germline V gene has CDR1 SGHRS and CDR2 YFSETQ. V lost 0 bases and J lost 6; bases outside the gene matches: 3. The CDR3 totals 14 residues. As DNA, the CDR3 is TGCGCCAGCAGCTTGGCCGACAGGGGGGCTGAAGCTTTCTTT. Translating gives CASSLADRGAEAFF.

This chain uses TRBV28 with TRBJ2-7, with D tentatively TRBD1 (6 bases). From germline, CDR1 is MDHEN and CDR2 SYDVKM. The V end lost 5 bases, the J end lost 0 bases, and 8 bases lay between the germline ends. The CDR3 spans 13 residues. The CDR3 nucleotides read TGTGCCAGCAGTCCGGGACACTCCTACGAGCAGTACTTC. This sequence encodes CASSPGHSYEQYF.